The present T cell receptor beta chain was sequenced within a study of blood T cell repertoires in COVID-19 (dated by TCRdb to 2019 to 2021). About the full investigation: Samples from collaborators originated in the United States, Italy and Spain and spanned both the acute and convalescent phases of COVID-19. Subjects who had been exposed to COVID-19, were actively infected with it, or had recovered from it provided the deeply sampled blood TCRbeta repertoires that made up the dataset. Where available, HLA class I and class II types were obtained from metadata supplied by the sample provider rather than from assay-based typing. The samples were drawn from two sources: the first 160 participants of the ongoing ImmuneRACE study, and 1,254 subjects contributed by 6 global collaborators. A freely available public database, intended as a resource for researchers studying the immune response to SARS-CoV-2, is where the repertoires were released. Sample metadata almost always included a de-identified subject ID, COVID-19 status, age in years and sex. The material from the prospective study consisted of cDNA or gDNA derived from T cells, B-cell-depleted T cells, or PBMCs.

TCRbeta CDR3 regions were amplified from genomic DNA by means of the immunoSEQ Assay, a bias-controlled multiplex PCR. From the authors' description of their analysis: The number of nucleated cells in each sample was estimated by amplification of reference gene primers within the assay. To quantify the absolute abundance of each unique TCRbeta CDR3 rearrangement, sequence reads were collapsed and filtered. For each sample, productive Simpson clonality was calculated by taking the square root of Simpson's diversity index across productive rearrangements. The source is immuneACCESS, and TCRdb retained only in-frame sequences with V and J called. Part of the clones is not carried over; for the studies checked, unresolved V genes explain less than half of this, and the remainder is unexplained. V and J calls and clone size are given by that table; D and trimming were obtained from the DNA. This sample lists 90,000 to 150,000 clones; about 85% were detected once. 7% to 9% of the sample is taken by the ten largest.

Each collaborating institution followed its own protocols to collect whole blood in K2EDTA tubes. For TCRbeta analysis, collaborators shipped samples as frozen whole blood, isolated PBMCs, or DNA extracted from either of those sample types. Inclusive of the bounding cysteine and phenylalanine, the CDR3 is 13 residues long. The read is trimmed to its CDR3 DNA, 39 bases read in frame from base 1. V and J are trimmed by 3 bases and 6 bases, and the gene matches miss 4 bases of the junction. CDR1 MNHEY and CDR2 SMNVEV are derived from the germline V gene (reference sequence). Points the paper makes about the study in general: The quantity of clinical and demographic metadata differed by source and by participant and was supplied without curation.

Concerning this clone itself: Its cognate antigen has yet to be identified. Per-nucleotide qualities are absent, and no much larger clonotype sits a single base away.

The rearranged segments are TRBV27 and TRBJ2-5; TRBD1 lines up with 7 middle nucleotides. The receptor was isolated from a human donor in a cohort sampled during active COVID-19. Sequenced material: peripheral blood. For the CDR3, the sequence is CASSLVRGKTQYF. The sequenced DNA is TGTGCCAGCAGTTTGGTCAGGGGGAAGACCCAGTACTTC.